This TCR beta chain was captured in a study of blood T cell repertoires in COVID-19. Assignments of participants to cohorts depended upon their own reported clinical history. The CDR3 is 18 amino acids. The germline gives CDR1 MNHEY, CDR2 SVGEGT. The V end was cut by 2 bases, the J end by 0 bases, with 17 bases between. Some clones are missing from TCRdb's copy, which holds only in-frame ones; the method was immunoSEQ multiplex PCR. The sample yields 200,000 or so clones, 80% to 90% seen once. Sample: PBMCs or T cells enriched from blood (not recorded which). The sequence was collected from a woman younger than 30 in a cohort exposed to, infected with or recovered from COVID-19 (not recorded which). The V and J genes are TRBV6-2 or TRBV6-3 and TRBJ1-5, with D perhaps matching TRBD1 (5 bases). CDR3 DNA sequence: TGTGCCAGCAGTTACCAGGGAGGACAAACCTTTAGCAATCAGCCCCAGCATTTT. It yields the protein CASSYQGGQTFSNQPQHF.